This T cell receptor (beta chain) appears in the sequencing data of a study of blood T cell repertoires in COVID-19. Study overall: The analysed material was cDNA or gDNA that came from T cells, B-cell-depleted T cells, or PBMCs.

Libraries were prepared by immunoSEQ multiplex PCR; TCRdb keeps only in-frame clonotypes and omits some of them. In the table there are about 50,000 clones, 84% of which are singletons. This clone was found once. Looked up from germline, CDR1 is LGHDT and CDR2 is YNNKEL (reference sequence). V was cut by 2 bases and J by 6 bases, with 7 bases left in between. This CDR3 is built from 12 residues. Specimen: peripheral blood. The receptor was derived from a man between 60 and 75 years old with acute or convalescent COVID-19. V and J are TRBV3-1 (or the pseudogene TRBV3-2) and TRBJ1-1, with D uncertain. In DNA, the CDR3 is TGTGCCAGCAGCCAATATCCCGCTGAAGCTTTCTTT. Amino acids: CASSQYPAEAFF.